This is a list of T cell receptor beta chains from one sample in a study of blood T cell repertoires in COVID-19. The method was immunoSEQ multiplex PCR; TCRdb's version includes in-frame clones alone and lacks a portion of them. Here the sample spans about 300,000 clones, approximately 86% being singletons. The sequenced sample was peripheral blood. All receptors come from a man aged 70 or older with acute or convalescent COVID-19. Each CDR3 is given with its conserved first and last residue. Fields, in order: V gene, D gene, J gene, clone size, CDR3 DNA, CDR3 protein. D genes are given only for firm matches. Clone size is shown for a subset of rows, as once, few, many or a class of expanded clone.

V: TRBV6-5
D: NA
J: TRBJ2-2
size: NA
DNA: TGTGCCAGCAGCTTTCCTGCCGGGGAGCTGTTTTTT
CDR3: CASSFPAGELFF

V: TRBV29-1
D: TRBD1
J: TRBJ1-1
size: NA
DNA: TGCAGCGTTGCGAGACAGGGAGCTGAAGCTTTCTTT
CDR3: CSVARQGAEAFF

V: TRBV28
D: NA
J: TRBJ1-5
size: NA
DNA: TGTGCCAGCAGTTTAGGGAGGGGAAGGTTAGGTCAGCCCCAGCATTTT
CDR3: CASSLGRGRLGQPQHF

V: TRBV28
D: NA
J: TRBJ2-7
size: NA
DNA: TGTGCCAGCAGCCCAGTCTCCCGACAGGAGCAGTACTTC
CDR3: CASSPVSRQEQYF

V: TRBV7-2
D: TRBD1
J: TRBJ1-3
size: many
DNA: TGTGCCAGCAGCCAATACAGGGGAACAGGGACTGGAAACACCATATATTTT
CDR3: CASSQYRGTGTGNTIYF

V: TRBV5-8
D: TRBD1
J: TRBJ2-7
size: NA
DNA: TGTGCCAGCAGCTCGGGACAGGGCCTCTACGAGCAGTACTTC
CDR3: CASSSGQGLYEQYF

V: TRBV5-1
D: NA
J: TRBJ2-3
size: NA
DNA: TGCGCCAGCAGCTTCAACGAGGGCACAGATACGCAGTATTTT
CDR3: CASSFNEGTDTQYF

V: TRBV12-3/TRBV12-4
D: TRBD1
J: TRBJ1-2
size: NA
DNA: TGTGCCAGCAGTCCGACAGGGAGCTATGGCTACACCTTC
CDR3: CASSPTGSYGYTF

V: TRBV5-1
D: NA
J: TRBJ2-2
size: NA
DNA: TGCGCCAGCAGCTCTCGACAGTCGAACACCGGGGAGCTGTTTTTT
CDR3: CASSSRQSNTGELFF

V: TRBV4-2
D: NA
J: TRBJ2-1
size: NA
DNA: TGTGCCAGCAGCCCCGAAGACGGGCGGGATAACAATGAGCAGTTCTTC
CDR3: CASSPEDGRDNNEQFF

V: TRBV27
D: NA
J: TRBJ1-4
size: few
DNA: TGTGCCAGCAGGGAATGGGCGGGAAAACTGTTTTTT
CDR3: CASREWAGKLFF

V: TRBV7-9
D: NA
J: TRBJ2-1
size: NA
DNA: TGTGCCAGCAGCTTAGTGCAAAGGGGATCGGGCAATGAGCAGTTCTTC
CDR3: CASSLVQRGSGNEQFF

V: TRBV5-5
D: TRBD2
J: TRBJ2-5
size: NA
DNA: TGTGCCAGCAGCCGCCGGGTAGCGGGAAACGTTCTGGGGGAGACCCAGTACTTC
CDR3: CASSRRVAGNVLGETQYF

V: TRBV19
D: TRBD2
J: TRBJ2-5
size: NA
DNA: TGTGCCAGTAGCCGGGCTAGCGGGGAGACCCAGTACTTC
CDR3: CASSRASGETQYF

V: TRBV16
D: TRBD2
J: TRBJ2-1
size: NA
DNA: TGTGCCAGCAGCCGGACTCTAGCGGGAGGCCCCCATGAGCAGTTCTTC
CDR3: CASSRTLAGGPHEQFF

V: TRBV4-1
D: TRBD1
J: TRBJ2-4
size: NA
DNA: TGCGCCAGCAGCCAAGGCCCACAGGGGGCGACCACTGACATTCAGTACTTC
CDR3: CASSQGPQGATTDIQYF

V: TRBV5-4
D: NA
J: TRBJ1-4
size: NA
DNA: TGTGCCAGCAGCTTAGGAGGAACCGATGAAAAACTGTTTTTT
CDR3: CASSLGGTDEKLFF

V: TRBV6-2/TRBV6-3
D: TRBD2
J: TRBJ2-2
size: NA
DNA: TGTGCCAGCAGTTACTTTGGGCCTAGCGGCACTTCAAAAACCGGGGAGCTGTTTTTT
CDR3: CASSYFGPSGTSKTGELFF

V: TRBV9
D: NA
J: TRBJ1-1
size: NA
DNA: TGTGCCAGCAGCGTTGGGCCAAACACTGAAGCTTTCTTT
CDR3: CASSVGPNTEAFF

V: TRBV11-1
D: NA
J: TRBJ2-3
size: NA
DNA: TGTGCCAGCAGCCCCCCCTCAGATACGCAGTATTTT
CDR3: CASSPPSDTQYF

V: TRBV5-1
D: NA
J: TRBJ1-6
size: NA
DNA: TGCGCCAGCAGCTTCGAGGGGGGGGCTTCACCCCTCCACTTT
CDR3: CASSFEGGASPLHF

V: TRBV6-5
D: TRBD1
J: TRBJ2-7
size: NA
DNA: TGTGCCAGCAGATCTTCCGGGACAGACTCCTACGAGCAGTACTTC
CDR3: CASRSSGTDSYEQYF

V: TRBV29-1
D: NA
J: TRBJ2-7
size: NA
DNA: TGCAGCGTTTCAAGAAGCCTCACCCAATCCGAGCAGTACTTC
CDR3: CSVSRSLTQSEQYF

V: TRBV7-9
D: NA
J: TRBJ2-5
size: NA
DNA: TGTGCCAGCAGCTCTAGCCCGGAGCCCCAGTACTTC
CDR3: CASSSSPEPQYF

V: TRBV5-1
D: NA
J: TRBJ2-7
size: NA
DNA: TGCGCCAGCAGCGGGACAAGCTACGAGCAGTACTTC
CDR3: CASSGTSYEQYF

V: TRBV19
D: TRBD1
J: TRBJ2-7
size: NA
DNA: TGTGCCAGTAGTGCACCGGGACAGGGTTCAAACGAGCAGTACTTC
CDR3: CASSAPGQGSNEQYF

V: TRBV9
D: TRBD1
J: TRBJ1-6
size: once
DNA: TGTGCCAGCAGCGAAACGGGACAGCCTAATTCACCCCTCCACTTT
CDR3: CASSETGQPNSPLHF

V: TRBV4-3
D: NA
J: TRBJ1-2
size: NA
DNA: TGCGCCAGCAGCCAAGATCGGGCGACAGACTATGGCTACACCTTC
CDR3: CASSQDRATDYGYTF

V: TRBV30
D: NA
J: TRBJ2-2
size: NA
DNA: TGTGCCTGGAGTGGCCCCGGGGAGTTGTTTTTT
CDR3: CAWSGPGELFF

V: TRBV3-1/TRBV3-2
D: NA
J: TRBJ1-6
size: NA
DNA: TGTGCCAGCAGCCCTTCACAGGGTAATTCACCCCTCCACTTT
CDR3: CASSPSQGNSPLHF

V: TRBV2
D: TRBD1
J: TRBJ1-3
size: NA
DNA: TGTGCCAGCAGACGGGACAGGGATTTTGGAAACACCATATATTTT
CDR3: CASRRDRDFGNTIYF

V: TRBV30
D: NA
J: TRBJ2-4
size: NA
DNA: TGTGCCTGGAGTCCCACAGGGACACCGAAAAACATTCAGTACTTC
CDR3: CAWSPTGTPKNIQYF

V: TRBV5-1
D: TRBD2
J: TRBJ2-5
size: NA
DNA: TGCGCCAGCAGCCCCGGGACTAGCGGCGGCGGAGAGGAGACCCAGTACTTC
CDR3: CASSPGTSGGGEETQYF

V: TRBV6-6
D: TRBD1
J: TRBJ1-5
size: NA
DNA: TGTGCCAGCAGTTACGTCAGGGGGAATCAGCCCCAGCATTTT
CDR3: CASSYVRGNQPQHF

V: TRBV19
D: NA
J: TRBJ1-2
size: NA
DNA: TGTGCCAGTACGTGGGGCCCTAACTATGGCTACACCTTC
CDR3: CASTWGPNYGYTF

V: TRBV28
D: NA
J: TRBJ1-1
size: NA
DNA: TGTGCCAGCAGGATCCTAGGGGGGGTTAGGAACACTGAAGCTTTCTTT
CDR3: CASRILGGVRNTEAFF

V: TRBV5-1
D: TRBD2
J: TRBJ2-5
size: NA
DNA: TGCGCCAGCCGACGGGGAGGGCCCTCAGGTTATGAAGAGACCCAGTACTTC
CDR3: CASRRGGPSGYEETQYF

V: TRBV5-1
D: NA
J: TRBJ2-7
size: NA
DNA: TGCGCCAGCAGCTTTGGGGCAGGGGGCGGGGGCGAGCAGTACTTC
CDR3: CASSFGAGGGGEQYF

V: TRBV6-6
D: NA
J: TRBJ1-2
size: NA
DNA: TGTGCCAGCAGCCTAACAGGTTCTGGGGACTATGGCTACACCTTC
CDR3: CASSLTGSGDYGYTF

V: TRBV7-3
D: TRBD1
J: TRBJ2-1
size: NA
DNA: TGTGCCAGCAGCTACAGACAGGGTGGCTACAATGAGCAGTTCTTC
CDR3: CASSYRQGGYNEQFF

V: TRBV5-1
D: TRBD2
J: TRBJ2-5
size: NA
DNA: TGCGCCAGCAGCTTGTTGGGGGGGAAATTACAAGAGACCCAGTACTTC
CDR3: CASSLLGGKLQETQYF

V: TRBV5-1
D: NA
J: TRBJ2-3
size: few
DNA: TGCGCCAGCAGCTTGAACGGGTTTTTCACAGATACGCAGTATTTT
CDR3: CASSLNGFFTDTQYF

V: TRBV5-1
D: NA
J: TRBJ2-7
size: NA
DNA: TGCGCCAGCAGCCCGCGGGGCGACAGACCGAACTACGAGCAGTACTTC
CDR3: CASSPRGDRPNYEQYF

V: TRBV19
D: NA
J: TRBJ2-3
size: once
DNA: TGTGCCAGTAGTATAGTCCTAATAGAAGGCACAGATACGCAGTATTTT
CDR3: CASSIVLIEGTDTQYF

V: TRBV28
D: TRBD1
J: TRBJ1-1
size: NA
DNA: TGTGCCAGCAGCTTCTTTGGGACAGCACAGACTGAAGCTTTCTTT
CDR3: CASSFFGTAQTEAFF

V: TRBV10-1
D: NA
J: TRBJ1-5
size: few
DNA: TGCGCCAGCAGTGAAGGAAGGGACTCTAGCAATCAGCCCCAGCATTTT
CDR3: CASSEGRDSSNQPQHF

V: TRBV9
D: TRBD2
J: TRBJ2-3
size: few
DNA: TGTGCCAGCAGCACCGGTGGAGCGGGGGGCCCCACAGATACGCAGTATTTT
CDR3: CASSTGGAGGPTDTQYF

V: TRBV7-9
D: NA
J: TRBJ1-3
size: NA
DNA: TGTGCCAGCACCGTTGACAGAGACTCTGGAAACACCATATATTTT
CDR3: CASTVDRDSGNTIYF

V: TRBV28
D: NA
J: TRBJ1-6
size: NA
DNA: TGTGCCATCAAAGACTTGAATAATTCACCCCTCCACTTT
CDR3: CAIKDLNNSPLHF

V: TRBV13
D: TRBD1
J: TRBJ1-5
size: NA
DNA: TGTGCCAGCAGCTTAGGTACAGGGGAAGGACAGCCCCAGCATTTT
CDR3: CASSLGTGEGQPQHF